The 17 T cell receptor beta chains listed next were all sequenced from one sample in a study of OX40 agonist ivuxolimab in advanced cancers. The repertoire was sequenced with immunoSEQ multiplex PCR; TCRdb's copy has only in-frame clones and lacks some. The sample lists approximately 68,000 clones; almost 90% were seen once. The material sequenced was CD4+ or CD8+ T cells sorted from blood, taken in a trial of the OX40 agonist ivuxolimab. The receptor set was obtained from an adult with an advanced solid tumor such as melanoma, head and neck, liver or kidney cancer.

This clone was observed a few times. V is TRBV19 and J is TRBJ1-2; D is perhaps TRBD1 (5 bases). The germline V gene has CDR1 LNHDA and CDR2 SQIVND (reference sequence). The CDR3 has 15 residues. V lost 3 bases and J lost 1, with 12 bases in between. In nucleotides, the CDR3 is TGTGCCAGTAGTATCTCTTTACAGGTTAACTATGGCTACACCTTC. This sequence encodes CASSISLQVNYGYTF.

The CDR3 DNA reads as TGCGCCAGCAGCCAAGAAGGGAACAGGTTGTCATACGAGCAGTACTTC. It is translated as CASSQEGNRLSYEQYF. The V gene is TRBV4-1, the J gene TRBJ2-7, with D maybe TRBD1 (5 bases). The CDR3 length is 16 residues. Germline V lookup: CDR1 MGHRA, CDR2 YSYEKL. V lost 0 bases, J lost 4 bases, and 16 bases lay in between.

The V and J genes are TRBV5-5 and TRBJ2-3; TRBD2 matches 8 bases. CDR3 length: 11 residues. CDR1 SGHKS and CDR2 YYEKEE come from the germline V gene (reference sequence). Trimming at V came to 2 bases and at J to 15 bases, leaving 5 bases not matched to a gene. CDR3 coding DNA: TGTGCCAGCAGCTTAGGCGGGGGGTCTTATTTT. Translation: CASSLGGGSYF.

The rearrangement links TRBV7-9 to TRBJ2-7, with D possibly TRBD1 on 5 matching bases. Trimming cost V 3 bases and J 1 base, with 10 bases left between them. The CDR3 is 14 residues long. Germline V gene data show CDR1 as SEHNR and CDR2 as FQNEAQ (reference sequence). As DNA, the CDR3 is TGTGCCAGCAGCTTTAGTGCAGGGTCCTACGAGCAGTACTTC. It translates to CASSFSAGSYEQYF.

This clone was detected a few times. CDR3 nucleotide sequence: TGCGCCAGCAGCCAAGGGACCTCGGGCTATGGCTACACCTTC. Translation gives CASSQGTSGYGYTF. The V gene is TRBV4-1, the J gene TRBJ1-2; no reliable D call. Germline CDR1 is MGHRA and CDR2 is YSYEKL. CDR3 size: 14 residues. Trimming shortened V by 1 base and J by 4 bases, and 10 bases separated the two germline ends.

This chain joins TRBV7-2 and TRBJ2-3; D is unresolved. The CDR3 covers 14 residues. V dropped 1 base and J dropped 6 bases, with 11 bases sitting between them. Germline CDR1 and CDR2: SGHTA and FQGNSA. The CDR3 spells CASSLGGWVDTQYF. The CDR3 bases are TGTGCCAGCAGCTTAGGGGGTTGGGTGGATACGCAGTATTTT.

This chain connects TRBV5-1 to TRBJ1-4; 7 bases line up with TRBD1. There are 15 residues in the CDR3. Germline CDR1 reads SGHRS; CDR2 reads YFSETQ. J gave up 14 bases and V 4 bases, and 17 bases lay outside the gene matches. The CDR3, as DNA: TGCGCCAGCAGCCCCTCCCTGGGACAGAAACCACGGCTGTTTTTT. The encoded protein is CASSPSLGQKPRLFF.

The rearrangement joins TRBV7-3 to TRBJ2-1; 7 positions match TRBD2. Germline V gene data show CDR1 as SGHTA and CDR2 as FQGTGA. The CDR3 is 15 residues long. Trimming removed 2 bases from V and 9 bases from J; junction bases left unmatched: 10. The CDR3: CASSLSSGAGGEQFF. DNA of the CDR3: TGTGCCAGCAGCTTATCTAGCGGAGCGGGTGGTGAGCAGTTCTTC. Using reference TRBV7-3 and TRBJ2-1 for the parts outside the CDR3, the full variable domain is GAGVSQTPSNKVTEKGKYVELRCDPISGHTALYWYRQSLGQGPEFLIYFQGTGAADDSGLPNDRFFAVRPEGSVSTLKIQRTERGDSAVYLCASSLSSGAGGEQFFGPGTRLTVL.

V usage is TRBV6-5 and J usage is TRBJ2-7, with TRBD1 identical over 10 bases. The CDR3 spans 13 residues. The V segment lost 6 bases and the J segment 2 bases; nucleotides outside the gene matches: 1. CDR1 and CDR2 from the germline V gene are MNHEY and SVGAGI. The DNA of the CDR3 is TGTGCCAGCAGAGGACAGGGGGCCTACGAGCAGTACTTC. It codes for CASRGQGAYEQYF.

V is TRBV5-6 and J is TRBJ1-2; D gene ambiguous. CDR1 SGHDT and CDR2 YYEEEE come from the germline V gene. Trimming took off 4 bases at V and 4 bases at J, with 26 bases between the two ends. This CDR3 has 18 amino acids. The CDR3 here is CASSTRLQSFIDGYGYTF. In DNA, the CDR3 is TGTGCCAGCAGCACTCGCCTACAATCCTTCATTGACGGCTATGGCTACACCTTC.

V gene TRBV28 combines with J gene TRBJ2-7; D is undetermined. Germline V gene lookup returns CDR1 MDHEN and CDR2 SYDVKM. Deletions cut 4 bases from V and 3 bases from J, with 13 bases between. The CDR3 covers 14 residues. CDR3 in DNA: TGTGCCAGCAGTTCGACGTACTACCACTACGAGCAGTACTTC. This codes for CASSSTYYHYEQYF.

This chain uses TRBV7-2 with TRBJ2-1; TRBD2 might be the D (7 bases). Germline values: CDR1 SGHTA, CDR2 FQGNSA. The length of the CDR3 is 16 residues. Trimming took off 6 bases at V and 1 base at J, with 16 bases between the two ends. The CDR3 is CASSQWGGLSYNEQFF. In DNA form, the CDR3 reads TGTGCCAGCAGTCAGTGGGGGGGCCTTTCCTACAATGAGCAGTTCTTC.

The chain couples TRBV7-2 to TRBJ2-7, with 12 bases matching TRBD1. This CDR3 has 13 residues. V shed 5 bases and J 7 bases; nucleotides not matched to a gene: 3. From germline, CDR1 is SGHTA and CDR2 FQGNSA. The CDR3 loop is CASSRDRGREQYF. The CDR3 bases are TGTGCCAGCAGCCGGGACAGGGGGCGGGAGCAGTACTTC.

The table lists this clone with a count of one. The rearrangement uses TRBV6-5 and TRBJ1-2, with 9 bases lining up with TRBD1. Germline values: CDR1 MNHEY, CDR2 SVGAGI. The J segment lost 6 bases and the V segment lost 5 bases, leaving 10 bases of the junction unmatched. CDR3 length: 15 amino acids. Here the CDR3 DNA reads TGTGCCAGCAGTCTAACCGGGACAGGGACTGATGGCTACACCTTC. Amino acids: CASSLTGTGTDGYTF.

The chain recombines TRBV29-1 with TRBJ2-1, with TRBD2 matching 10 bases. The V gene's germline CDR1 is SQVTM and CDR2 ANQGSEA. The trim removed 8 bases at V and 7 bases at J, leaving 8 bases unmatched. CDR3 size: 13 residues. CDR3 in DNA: TGCAGCTTCCCGGGACTAGCGAAAAATGAGCAGTTCTTC. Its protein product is CSFPGLAKNEQFF.

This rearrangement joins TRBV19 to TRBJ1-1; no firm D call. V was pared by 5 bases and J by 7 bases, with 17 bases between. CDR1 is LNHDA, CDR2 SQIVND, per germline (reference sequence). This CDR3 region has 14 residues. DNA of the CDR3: TGTGCCAGTAGTCCCAAAAAGGACGGCGTTGAAGCTTTCTTT. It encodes CASSPKKDGVEAFF.

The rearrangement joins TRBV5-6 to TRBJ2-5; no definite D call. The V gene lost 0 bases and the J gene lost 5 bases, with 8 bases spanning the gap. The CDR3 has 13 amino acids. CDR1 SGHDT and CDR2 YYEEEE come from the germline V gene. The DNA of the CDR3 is TGTGCCAGCAGCTTGGTCGTTTCGGAGACCCAGTACTTC. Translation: CASSLVVSETQYF.